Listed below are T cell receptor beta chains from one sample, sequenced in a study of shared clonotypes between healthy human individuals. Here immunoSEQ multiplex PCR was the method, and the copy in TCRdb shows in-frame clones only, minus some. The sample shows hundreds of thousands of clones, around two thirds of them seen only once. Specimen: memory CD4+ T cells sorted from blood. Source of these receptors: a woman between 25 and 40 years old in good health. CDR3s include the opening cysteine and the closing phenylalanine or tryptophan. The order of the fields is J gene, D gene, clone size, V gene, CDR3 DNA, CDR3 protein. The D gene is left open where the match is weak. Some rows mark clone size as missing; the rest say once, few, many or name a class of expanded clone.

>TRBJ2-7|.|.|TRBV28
TGTGCCAGCAGTTTGTACAGGTTGACCTCCTACGAGCAGTACTTC
CASSLYRLTSYEQYF
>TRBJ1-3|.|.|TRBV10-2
TGCGCCAGCAATGCAGGGACCGGAAACACCATATATTTT
CASNAGTGNTIYF
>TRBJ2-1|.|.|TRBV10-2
TGCGCCAGCAGTGGTAACCAGTGGAATGAGCAGTTCTTC
CASSGNQWNEQFF
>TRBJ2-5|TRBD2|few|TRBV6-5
TGTGCCAGCATAGGACTAGCGGGAGTTCACTCGACCCAGTACTTC
CASIGLAGVHSTQYF
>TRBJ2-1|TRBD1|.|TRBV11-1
TGTGCCAGCAGCCCGGGACAGGGAGTTAATGAGCAGTTCTTC
CASSPGQGVNEQFF
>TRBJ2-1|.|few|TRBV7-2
TGTGCCAGCAGCCTTAGGACAGACAATGAGCAGTTCTTC
CASSLRTDNEQFF
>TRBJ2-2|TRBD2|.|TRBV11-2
TGTGCCAGCAGCTTAGTGAAGCTAGCGGGAGACACCGGGGAGCTGTTTTTT
CASSLVKLAGDTGELFF
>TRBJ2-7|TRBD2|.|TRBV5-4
TGTGCCAGCAGGATCTTCGGGAGGTCCTACGAGCAGTACTTC
CASRIFGRSYEQYF
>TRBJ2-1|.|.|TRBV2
TGTGCCAGCAGTCAGTGGGAGGTATACAATGAGCAGTTCTTC
CASSQWEVYNEQFF
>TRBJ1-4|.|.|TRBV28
TGTGCCAGCACTCGTCCTCCGGAAAAACTGTTTTTT
CASTRPPEKLFF
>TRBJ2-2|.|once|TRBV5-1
TGCGCCAGCAGCTCCCGGGCGGAGACGAACACCGGGGAGCTGTTTTTT
CASSSRAETNTGELFF
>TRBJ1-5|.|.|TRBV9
TGTGCCAGCAGCGCGGGATATAGCAATCAGCCCCAGCATTTT
CASSAGYSNQPQHF
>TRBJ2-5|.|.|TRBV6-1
TGTGCCAGCAGTGGGGGACTTGAGACCCAGTACTTC
CASSGGLETQYF
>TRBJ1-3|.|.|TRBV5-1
TGCGCCAGCAGCACCCGGGAACACGATGGAAACACCATATATTTT
CASSTREHDGNTIYF
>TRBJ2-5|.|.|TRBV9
TGTGCCAGCAGCGTAGGTGGGACCCAGTACTTC
CASSVGGTQYF